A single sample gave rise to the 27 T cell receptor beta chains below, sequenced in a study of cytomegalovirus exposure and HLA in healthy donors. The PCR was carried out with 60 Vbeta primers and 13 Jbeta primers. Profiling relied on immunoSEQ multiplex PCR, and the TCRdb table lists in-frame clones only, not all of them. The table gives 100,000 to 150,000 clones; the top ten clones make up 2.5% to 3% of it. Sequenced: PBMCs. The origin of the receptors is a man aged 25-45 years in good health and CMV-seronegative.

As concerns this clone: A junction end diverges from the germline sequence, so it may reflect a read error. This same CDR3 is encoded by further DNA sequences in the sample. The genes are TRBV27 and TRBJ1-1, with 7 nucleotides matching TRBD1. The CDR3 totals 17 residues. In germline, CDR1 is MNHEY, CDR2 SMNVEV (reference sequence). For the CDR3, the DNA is TGCGCCAGCAGTTTATTTCAGCAACAGGGGATTGGCACTGAAGCTTTCTTT. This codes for CASSLFQQQGIGTEAFF.

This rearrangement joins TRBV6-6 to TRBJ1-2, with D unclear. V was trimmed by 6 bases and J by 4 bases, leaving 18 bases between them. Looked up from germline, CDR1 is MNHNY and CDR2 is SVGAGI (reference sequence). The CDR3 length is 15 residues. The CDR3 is CASSPGTLRTYGYTF. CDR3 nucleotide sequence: TGTGCCAGCAGCCCAGGCACGCTCAGAACCTATGGCTACACCTTC.

CDR3 in DNA: TGTGCCAGCAGTGCGGACAGCTACGAGCAGTACTTC. Its protein is CASSADSYEQYF. The rearrangement joins TRBV2 to TRBJ2-5, with a possible D match to TRBD1 (6 bases). The J call may not be correct, given that the DNA end is closer to TRBJ2-7. The V gene's germline CDR1 is SNHLY and CDR2 FYNNEI. This CDR3 has 12 amino acids.

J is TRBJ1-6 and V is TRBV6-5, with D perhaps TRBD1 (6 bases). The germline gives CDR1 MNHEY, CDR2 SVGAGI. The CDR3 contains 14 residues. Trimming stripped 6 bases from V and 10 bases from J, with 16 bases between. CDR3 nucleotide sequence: TGTGCCAGCAGCTGGGGGCGGTTAGGCTCACCCCTCCACTTT. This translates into CASSWGRLGSPLHF.

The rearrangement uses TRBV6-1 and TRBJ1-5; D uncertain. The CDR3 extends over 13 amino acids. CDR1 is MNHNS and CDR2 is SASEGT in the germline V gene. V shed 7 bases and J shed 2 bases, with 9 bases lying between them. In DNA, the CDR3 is TGTGCCAGCATGAGGGCAGGCAATCAGCCCCAGCATTTT. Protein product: CASMRAGNQPQHF.

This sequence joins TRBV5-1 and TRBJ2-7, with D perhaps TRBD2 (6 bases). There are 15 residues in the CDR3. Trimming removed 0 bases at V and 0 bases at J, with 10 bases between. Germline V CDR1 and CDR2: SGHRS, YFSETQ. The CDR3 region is CASSLVPGSSYEQYF. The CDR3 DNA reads TGCGCCAGCAGCTTGGTTCCCGGGAGCTCCTACGAGCAGTACTTC.

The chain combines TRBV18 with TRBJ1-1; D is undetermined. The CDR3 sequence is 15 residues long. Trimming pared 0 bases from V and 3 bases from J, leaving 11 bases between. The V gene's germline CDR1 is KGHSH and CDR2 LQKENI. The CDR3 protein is CASSPPVGEDTEAFF. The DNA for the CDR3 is TGTGCCAGCTCACCACCGGTCGGGGAGGACACTGAAGCTTTCTTT.

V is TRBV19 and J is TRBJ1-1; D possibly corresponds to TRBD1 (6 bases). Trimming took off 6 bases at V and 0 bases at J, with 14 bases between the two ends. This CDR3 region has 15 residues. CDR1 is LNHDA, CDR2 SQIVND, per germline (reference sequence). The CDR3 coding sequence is TGTGCCAGTAGGCCCGAGGGGGAGATGAACACTGAAGCTTTCTTT. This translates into CASRPEGEMNTEAFF. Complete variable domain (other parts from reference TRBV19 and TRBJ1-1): DGGITQSPKYLFRKEGQNVTLSCEQNLNHDAMYWYRQDPGQGLRLIYYSQIVNDFQKGDIAEGYSVSREKKESFPLTVTSAQKNPTAFYLCASRPEGEMNTEAFFGQGTRLTVV.

In nucleotides, the CDR3 is TGTGCCAGCAGCTTAGGCGGGAAGGGGCGGGAGGGCCTCGAGCAGTACTTC. Translation: CASSLGGKGREGLEQYF. The chain employs TRBV13 and TRBJ2-7; TRBD2 matches 9 bases. V was pared by 0 bases and J by 6 bases, with 12 bases of the junction left unmatched. Germline lookup yields CDR1 PRHDT and CDR2 FYEKMQ (reference sequence). The CDR3 sequence is 17 residues long.

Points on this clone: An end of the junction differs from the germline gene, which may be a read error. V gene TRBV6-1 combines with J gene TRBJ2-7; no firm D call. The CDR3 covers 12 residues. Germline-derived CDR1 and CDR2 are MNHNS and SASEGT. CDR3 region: CASSEVDSLRNF. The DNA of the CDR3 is TGTGCCAGCAGTGAAGTCGATAGCCTAAGAAACTTC.

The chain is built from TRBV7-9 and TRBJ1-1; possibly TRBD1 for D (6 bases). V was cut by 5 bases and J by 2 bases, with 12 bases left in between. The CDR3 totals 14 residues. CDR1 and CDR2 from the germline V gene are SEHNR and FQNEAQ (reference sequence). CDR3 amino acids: CASSLRQENTEAFF. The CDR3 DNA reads TGTGCCAGCAGCCTAAGACAGGAAAACACTGAAGCTTTCTTT.

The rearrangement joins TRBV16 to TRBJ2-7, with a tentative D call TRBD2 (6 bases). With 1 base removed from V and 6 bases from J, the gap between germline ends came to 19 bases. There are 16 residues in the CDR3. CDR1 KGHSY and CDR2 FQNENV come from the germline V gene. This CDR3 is CASSQFSTLRGPEQYF. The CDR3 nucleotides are TGTGCCAGCAGCCAATTCTCTACTTTGCGGGGTCCCGAGCAGTACTTC.

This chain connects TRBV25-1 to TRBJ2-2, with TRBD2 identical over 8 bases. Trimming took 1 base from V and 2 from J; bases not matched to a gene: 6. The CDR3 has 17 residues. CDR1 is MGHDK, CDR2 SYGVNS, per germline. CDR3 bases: TGTGCCAGCAGTGAATGGAGCGGGAGAGTTAACACCGGGGAGCTGTTTTTT. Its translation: CASSEWSGRVNTGELFF.

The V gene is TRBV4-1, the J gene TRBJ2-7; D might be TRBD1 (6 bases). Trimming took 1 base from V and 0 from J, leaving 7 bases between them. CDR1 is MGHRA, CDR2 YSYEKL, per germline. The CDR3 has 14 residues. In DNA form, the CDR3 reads TGCGCCAGCAGCCAAGGGGACAACTCCTACGAGCAGTACTTC. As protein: CASSQGDNSYEQYF.

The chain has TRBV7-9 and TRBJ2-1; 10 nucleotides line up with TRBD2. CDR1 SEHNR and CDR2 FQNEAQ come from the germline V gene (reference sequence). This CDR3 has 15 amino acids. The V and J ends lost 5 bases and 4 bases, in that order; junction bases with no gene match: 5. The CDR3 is CASSPGLARYNEQFF. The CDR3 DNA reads TGTGCCAGCAGCCCGGGACTAGCGCGGTACAATGAGCAGTTCTTC.

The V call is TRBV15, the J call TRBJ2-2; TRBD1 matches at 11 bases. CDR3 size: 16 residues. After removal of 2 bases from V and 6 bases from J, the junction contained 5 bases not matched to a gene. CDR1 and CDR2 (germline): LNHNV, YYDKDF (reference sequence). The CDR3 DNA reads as TGTGCCACCAGCAGAAGGGACAGGGGGATCTCCGGGGAGCTGTTTTTT. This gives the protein CATSRRDRGISGELFF.

The CDR3 DNA follows: TGTGCCAGCGAACACAGGGATTACAATGAGCAGTTCTTC. Protein sequence: CASEHRDYNEQFF. The chain employs TRBV19 and TRBJ2-1, with TRBD1 as a possible D gene (6 bases). This CDR3 comprises 13 residues. V was shortened by 9 bases and J by 4 bases, with 13 bases between the two germline ends. Germline values: CDR1 LNHDA, CDR2 SQIVND (reference sequence).

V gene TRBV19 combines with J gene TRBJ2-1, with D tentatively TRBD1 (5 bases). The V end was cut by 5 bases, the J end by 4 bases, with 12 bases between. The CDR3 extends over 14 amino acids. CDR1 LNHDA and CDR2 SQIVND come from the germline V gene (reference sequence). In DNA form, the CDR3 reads TGTGCCAGTAGTCCCCAGGGCGTTTACAATGAGCAGTTCTTC. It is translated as CASSPQGVYNEQFF.

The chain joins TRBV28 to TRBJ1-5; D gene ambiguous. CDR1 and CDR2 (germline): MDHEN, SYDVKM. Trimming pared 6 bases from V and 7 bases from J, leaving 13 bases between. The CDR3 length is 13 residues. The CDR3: CASSLEMGQPQHF. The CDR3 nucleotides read TGTGCCAGCAGCCTTGAGATGGGCCAGCCCCAGCATTTT.

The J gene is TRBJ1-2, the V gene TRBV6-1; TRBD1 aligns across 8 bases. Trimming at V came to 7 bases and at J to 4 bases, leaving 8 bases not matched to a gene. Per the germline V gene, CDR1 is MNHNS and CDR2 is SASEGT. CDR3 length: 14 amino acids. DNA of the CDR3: TGTGCCAGCACTTTGGACAGGGTTGGCTATGGCTACACCTTC. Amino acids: CASTLDRVGYGYTF.

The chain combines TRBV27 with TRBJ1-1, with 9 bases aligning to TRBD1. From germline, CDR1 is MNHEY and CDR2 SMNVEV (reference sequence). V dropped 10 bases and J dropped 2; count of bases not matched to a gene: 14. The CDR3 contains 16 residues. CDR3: CAMRQQGAIYNTEAFF. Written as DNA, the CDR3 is TGTGCCATGCGTCAACAGGGGGCTATTTATAACACTGAAGCTTTCTTT.

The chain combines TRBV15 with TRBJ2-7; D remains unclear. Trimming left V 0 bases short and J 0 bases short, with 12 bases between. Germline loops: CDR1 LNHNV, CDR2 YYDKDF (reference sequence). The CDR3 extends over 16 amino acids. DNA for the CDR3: TGTGCCACCAGCAGAGAGTCAGCGTTGAGCTCCTACGAGCAGTACTTC. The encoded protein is CATSRESALSSYEQYF.

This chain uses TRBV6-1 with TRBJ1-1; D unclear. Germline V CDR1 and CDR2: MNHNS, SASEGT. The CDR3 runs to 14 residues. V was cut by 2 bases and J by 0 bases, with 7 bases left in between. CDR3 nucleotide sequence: TGTGCCAGCAGTGAAAGGGAGCTGAACACTGAAGCTTTCTTT. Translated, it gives CASSERELNTEAFF.

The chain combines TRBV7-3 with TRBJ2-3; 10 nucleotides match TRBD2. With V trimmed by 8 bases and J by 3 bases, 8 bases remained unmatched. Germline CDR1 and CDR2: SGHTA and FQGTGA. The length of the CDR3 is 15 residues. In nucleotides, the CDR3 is TGTGCCAGCCTGCCTAGCGGGGGATCGACAGATACGCAGTATTTT. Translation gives CASLPSGGSTDTQYF.

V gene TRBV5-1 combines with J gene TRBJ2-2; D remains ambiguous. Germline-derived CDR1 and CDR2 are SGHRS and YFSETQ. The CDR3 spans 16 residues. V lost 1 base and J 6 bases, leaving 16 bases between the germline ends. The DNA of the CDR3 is TGCGCCAGCAGCTTGTCGGGTTCTGAATCCGCCGGGGAGCTGTTTTTT. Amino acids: CASSLSGSESAGELFF.

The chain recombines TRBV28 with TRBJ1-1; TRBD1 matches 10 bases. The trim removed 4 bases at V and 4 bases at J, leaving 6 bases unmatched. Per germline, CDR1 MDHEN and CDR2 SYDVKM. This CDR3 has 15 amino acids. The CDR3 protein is CASSYQRTGGTEAFF. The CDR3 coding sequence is TGTGCCAGCAGTTATCAACGGACAGGGGGCACTGAAGCTTTCTTT.

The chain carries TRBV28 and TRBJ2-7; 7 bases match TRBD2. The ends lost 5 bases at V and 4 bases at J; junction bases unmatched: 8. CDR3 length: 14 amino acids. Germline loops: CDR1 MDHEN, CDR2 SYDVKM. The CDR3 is CASSLSGEGYEQYF. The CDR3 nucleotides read TGTGCCAGCAGTCTCTCGGGGGAGGGTTACGAGCAGTACTTC.